This TCR beta chain was recorded in a study of cytomegalovirus exposure and HLA in healthy donors. Broader study findings: An Asian-associated ancestry cluster reportedly showed fewer N-insertions than the approximately 690-donor mean in a later analysis.

Primers: 60 Vbeta forward and 13 Jbeta reverse. Study processing details: A follow-up analysis tallied 86 million or so unique TCR beta chains, 9 million to 11 million shared. This table comes from immunoSEQ multiplex PCR, and its TCRdb copy is limited to in-frame clones, with some not included. V and J calls and clone size are as listed in that table; D and trimming were resolved from the DNA. The sample includes 140,000 or so clones, 75% to 80% of them seen just once. Comment on this clone: The antigen is undetermined.

This TCR was sampled from a woman between 25 and 40 years old in good health and CMV-seronegative. The source material was PBMCs.

CDR3: CASSQDYRTSGGADTQYF. The CDR3 DNA sequence: TGTGCCAGCAGCCAAGACTACCGGACTAGCGGGGGGGCAGATACGCAGTATTTT. The chain is built from TRBV4-2 and TRBJ2-3; TRBD2 agrees at 15 bases. V shed 0 bases and J 4 bases; nucleotides not matched to a gene: 5. There are 18 residues in the CDR3. CDR1 and CDR2 (germline): LGHNA, YNFKEQ.